Listed below are T cell receptor beta chains from one sample, sequenced in a study of early T cells in non-severe SARS-CoV-2 infection. TCRdb redid the calling of the 5' RACE reads with MiXCR, one entry per CDR3 protein. The sample lists about 71,000 distinct CDR3 sequences, 9.5% to 15% occurring once. The sample here was whole blood, taken at baseline. The receptors were sampled from an adult who was a healthcare worker with PCR-confirmed SARS-CoV-2 infection or an uninfected control (not recorded which). Both conserved end residues are part of each CDR3. A D gene is named only where the DNA matches it firmly. Only some rows state a clone size, as once, few, many or a class for expanded clones.

CDR3: CASSYLRQVRETQYF
DNA: TGTGCCAGCAGCTACCTAAGACAGGTTCGAGAGACCCAGTACTTC
size: NA
V: TRBV7-9
D: NA
J: TRBJ2-5

CDR3: CASAGGPTDTQYF
DNA: TGTGCCAGCGCAGGGGGCCCCACAGATACGCAGTATTTT
size: few
V: TRBV10-3
D: TRBD1
J: TRBJ2-3

CDR3: CASSTTGIEQYF
DNA: TGTGCCAGCAGTACGACAGGGATCGAGCAGTACTTC
size: NA
V: TRBV2
D: TRBD1
J: TRBJ2-7

CDR3: CASSFGQGRATNEKLFF
DNA: TGTGCCAGCAGCTTCGGACAGGGGAGAGCAACTAATGAAAAACTGTTTTTT
size: few
V: TRBV11-2
D: TRBD1
J: TRBJ1-4

CDR3: CASSPTTGTEAFF
DNA: TGTGCCAGCAGTCCAACGACAGGAACTGAAGCTTTCTTT
size: NA
V: TRBV6-6
D: NA
J: TRBJ1-1

CDR3: CASRSEQYF
DNA: TGTGCAAGTCGGTCAGAGCAGTACTTC
size: NA
V: TRBV12-2
D: NA
J: TRBJ2-7

CDR3: CASSLNRGQEKLFF
DNA: TGCGCCAGCAGCTTAAACAGGGGACAAGAAAAACTGTTTTTT
size: many
V: TRBV5-1
D: TRBD1
J: TRBJ1-4

CDR3: CASREGADTQYF
DNA: TGTGCCAGCAGGGAGGGGGCAGATACGCAGTATTTT
size: NA
V: TRBV6-6
D: NA
J: TRBJ2-3

CDR3: CASSLFGGHYYNEQFF
DNA: TGTGCCAGCAGTTTGTTTGGGGGGCATTACTACAATGAGCAGTTCTTC
size: few
V: TRBV6-2/TRBV6-3
D: NA
J: TRBJ2-1

CDR3: CASIGTDNEKLFF
DNA: TGTGCCAGCATCGGGACGGATAATGAAAAACTGTTTTTT
size: many
V: TRBV28
D: NA
J: TRBJ1-4

CDR3: CSARYNEQFF
DNA: TGCAGTGCTAGATACAATGAGCAGTTCTTC
size: NA
V: TRBV20-1
D: NA
J: TRBJ2-1

CDR3: CASSRGTEQYF
DNA: TGTGCCAGCAGTCGGGGGACCGAGCAGTACTTC
size: many
V: TRBV25-1
D: NA
J: TRBJ2-7

CDR3: CSVEVGAADTQYF
DNA: TGCAGCGTTGAAGTAGGGGCGGCAGATACGCAGTATTTT
size: NA
V: TRBV29-1
D: NA
J: TRBJ2-3

CDR3: CASSRLETQYF
DNA: TGTGCCAGCAGCCGCCTGGAGACCCAGTACTTC
size: many
V: TRBV7-2
D: NA
J: TRBJ2-5

CDR3: CSATGQGTDTQYF
DNA: TGCAGCGCTACGGGACAGGGCACAGATACGCAGTATTTT
size: few
V: TRBV29-1
D: TRBD1
J: TRBJ2-3

CDR3: CASERQFSSYNEQFF
DNA: TGTGCCAGCGAGCGGCAATTCAGCTCCTACAATGAGCAGTTCTTC
size: NA
V: TRBV6-1
D: NA
J: TRBJ2-1

CDR3: CASTSRGRSPLHF
DNA: TGTGCCAGCACCAGCAGGGGCCGATCACCCCTCCACTTT
size: NA
V: TRBV6-2/TRBV6-3
D: NA
J: TRBJ1-6

CDR3: CSVGVRLGTEQYF
DNA: TGCAGCGTTGGTGTTAGGCTGGGGACGGAGCAGTACTTC
size: NA
V: TRBV29-1
D: NA
J: TRBJ2-7

CDR3: CSAPGTGGAYGYTF
DNA: TGCAGTGCTCCCGGGACAGGGGGCGCGTATGGCTACACCTTC
size: few
V: TRBV20-1
D: TRBD1
J: TRBJ1-2

CDR3: CASSSSLGGVAYNSPLHF
DNA: TGTGCCAGCAGCTCGTCATTGGGGGGGGTCGCTTACAATTCACCCCTCCACTTT
size: few
V: TRBV7-8
D: NA
J: TRBJ1-6

CDR3: CASSLVGVSSYNEQFF
DNA: TGCGCCAGCAGCTTGGTGGGAGTTAGCTCCTACAATGAGCAGTTCTTC
size: few
V: TRBV5-1
D: NA
J: TRBJ2-1

CDR3: CASSLVAGQGAADTQYF
DNA: TGTGCCAGCAGCTTAGTCGCGGGACAGGGGGCTGCAGATACGCAGTATTTT
size: few
V: TRBV7-9
D: TRBD1
J: TRBJ2-3

CDR3: CASSLTGDWYEQYF
DNA: TGTGCCAGCAGCTTGACAGGGGATTGGTACGAGCAGTACTTC
size: NA
V: TRBV9
D: TRBD1
J: TRBJ2-7

CDR3: CASSFGLAGIYNEQFF
DNA: TGTGCCAGCAGCTTTGGACTAGCGGGGATATACAATGAGCAGTTCTTC
size: NA
V: TRBV2
D: TRBD2
J: TRBJ2-1

CDR3: CASRRKGALNTGELFF
DNA: TGTGCCAGCAGACGAAAGGGGGCCCTGAACACCGGGGAGCTGTTTTTT
size: NA
V: TRBV28
D: TRBD1
J: TRBJ2-2

CDR3: CASSPPSATQYF
DNA: TGTGCCAGCAGTCCCCCCAGCGCAACTCAGTACTTC
size: NA
V: TRBV28
D: NA
J: TRBJ2-4

CDR3: CSASQGPNEKLFF
DNA: TGCAGTGCTAGCCAGGGACCTAATGAAAAACTGTTTTTT
size: few
V: TRBV20-1
D: NA
J: TRBJ1-4

CDR3: CASSPKRTRGQSADTQYF
DNA: TGTGCCAGCAGCCCTAAACGGACTAGGGGACAATCGGCAGATACGCAGTATTTT
size: few
V: TRBV7-2
D: NA
J: TRBJ2-3

CDR3: CASISFGGTGVDEQYF
DNA: TGTGCCAGCATTTCATTCGGAGGGACAGGGGTGGACGAGCAGTACTTC
size: few
V: TRBV6-6
D: TRBD1
J: TRBJ2-7

CDR3: CSVDGGQYNEQFF
DNA: TGCAGCGTTGACGGAGGACAGTACAATGAGCAGTTCTTC
size: NA
V: TRBV29-1
D: NA
J: TRBJ2-1

CDR3: CASRTGGSGYEQYF
DNA: TGTGCCAGCAGAACAGGGGGCTCGGGCTACGAGCAGTACTTC
size: few
V: TRBV6-2/TRBV6-3
D: TRBD1
J: TRBJ2-7

CDR3: CSAREYRGRRTYEQYF
DNA: TGCAGTGCTAGAGAGTACAGGGGGCGCCGAACCTACGAGCAGTACTTC
size: NA
V: TRBV20-1
D: TRBD1
J: TRBJ2-7

CDR3: CASSPPGRPNEQFF
DNA: TGTGCCAGCAGTCCTCCCGGACGTCCTAATGAGCAGTTCTTC
size: NA
V: TRBV12-3/TRBV12-4
D: NA
J: TRBJ2-1

CDR3: CATSRGQGATDEKLFF
DNA: TGTGCCACCAGCAGAGGACAGGGGGCAACGGATGAAAAACTGTTTTTT
size: NA
V: TRBV15
D: TRBD1
J: TRBJ1-4

CDR3: CATSDPPQRATDTQYF
DNA: TGTGCCACCAGTGACCCGCCTCAAAGGGCCACAGATACGCAGTATTTT
size: NA
V: TRBV24-1
D: NA
J: TRBJ2-3

CDR3: CASSIQGGTDTQYF
DNA: TGTGCCAGCAGCATCCAGGGTGGCACAGATACGCAGTATTTT
size: many
V: TRBV28
D: NA
J: TRBJ2-3

CDR3: CASSPHGAGAYEQYF
DNA: TGTGCCAGCAGTCCCCACGGGGCAGGGGCCTACGAGCAGTACTTC
size: few
V: TRBV12-3/TRBV12-4
D: NA
J: TRBJ2-7

CDR3: CASSAGQGSTEAFF
DNA: TGTGCCAGCAGCGCCGGACAGGGGAGCACTGAAGCTTTCTTT
size: many
V: TRBV7-6
D: TRBD1
J: TRBJ1-1

CDR3: CASSRDFSYNEQFF
DNA: TGCGCCAGCAGCCGGGACTTCTCCTACAATGAGCAGTTCTTC
size: few
V: TRBV5-1
D: NA
J: TRBJ2-1

CDR3: CATSPGRLPTGELFF
DNA: TGTGCCACCTCGCCAGGCCGGCTACCCACCGGGGAGCTGTTTTTT
size: few
V: TRBV25-1
D: NA
J: TRBJ2-2

CDR3: CASSQEGGKGNTIYF
DNA: TGTGCCAGCAGCCAAGAAGGGGGAAAAGGAAACACCATATATTTT
size: many
V: TRBV3-1
D: NA
J: TRBJ1-3

CDR3: CASSRRASGANVLTF
DNA: TGTGCCAGCAGCCGACGAGCCTCTGGGGCCAACGTCCTGACTTTC
size: many
V: TRBV7-9
D: NA
J: TRBJ2-6

CDR3: CASSLDGTGYTEAFF
DNA: TGCGCCAGCAGCTTGGACGGGACAGGGTACACTGAAGCTTTCTTT
size: few
V: TRBV5-1
D: TRBD1
J: TRBJ1-1

CDR3: CATSDPPWRKGPDTQYF
DNA: TGTGCCACCAGTGATCCACCCTGGCGGAAGGGCCCAGATACGCAGTATTTT
size: few
V: TRBV24-1
D: NA
J: TRBJ2-3

CDR3: CASSYSTGELFF
DNA: TGTGCCAGCAGTTACTCTACCGGGGAGCTGTTTTTT
size: NA
V: TRBV6-5
D: NA
J: TRBJ2-2

CDR3: CASSKNLRSSYNEQFF
DNA: TGTGCCAGCAGCAAAAATCTAAGGAGCTCCTACAATGAGCAGTTCTTC
size: NA
V: TRBV6-2/TRBV6-3
D: NA
J: TRBJ2-1

CDR3: CASRLAGGVTDTQYF
DNA: TGTGCCAGCAGGTTAGCGGGGGGAGTCACAGATACGCAGTATTTT
size: many
V: TRBV12-3/TRBV12-4
D: TRBD2
J: TRBJ2-3

CDR3: CATRRDRYNSPLHF
DNA: TGTGCCACAAGACGGGACAGGTATAATTCACCCCTCCACTTT
size: few
V: TRBV6-6
D: TRBD1
J: TRBJ1-6

CDR3: CASSLGVLGTDTQYF
DNA: TGTGCCAGCAGTTTGGGAGTCTTGGGCACAGATACGCAGTATTTT
size: many
V: TRBV28
D: NA
J: TRBJ2-3